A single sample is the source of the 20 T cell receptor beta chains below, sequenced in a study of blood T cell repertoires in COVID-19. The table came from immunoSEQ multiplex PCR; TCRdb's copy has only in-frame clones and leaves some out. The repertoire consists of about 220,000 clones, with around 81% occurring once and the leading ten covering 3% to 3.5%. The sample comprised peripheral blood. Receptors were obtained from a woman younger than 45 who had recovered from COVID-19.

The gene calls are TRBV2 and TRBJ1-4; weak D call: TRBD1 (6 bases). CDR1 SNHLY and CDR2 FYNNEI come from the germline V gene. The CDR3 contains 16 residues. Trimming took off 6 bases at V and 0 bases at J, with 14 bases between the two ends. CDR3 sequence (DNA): TGTGCCAGCAGACAGGGTATGCAGGCAACTAATGAAAAACTGTTTTTT. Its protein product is CASRQGMQATNEKLFF.

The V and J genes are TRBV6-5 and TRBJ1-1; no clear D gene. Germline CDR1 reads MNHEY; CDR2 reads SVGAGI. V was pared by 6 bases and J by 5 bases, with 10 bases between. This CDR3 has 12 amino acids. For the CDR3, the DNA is TGTGCCAGCAGCACCTCGGGAACTGAAGCTTTCTTT. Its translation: CASSTSGTEAFF.

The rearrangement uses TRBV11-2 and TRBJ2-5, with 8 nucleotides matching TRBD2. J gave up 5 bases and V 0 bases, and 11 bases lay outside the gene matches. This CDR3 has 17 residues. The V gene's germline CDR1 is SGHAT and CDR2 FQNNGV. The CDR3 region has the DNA TGTGCCAGCAGCTTAGAAAGGACAGCGGGAGCGGGGGAGACCCAGTACTTC. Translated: CASSLERTAGAGETQYF.

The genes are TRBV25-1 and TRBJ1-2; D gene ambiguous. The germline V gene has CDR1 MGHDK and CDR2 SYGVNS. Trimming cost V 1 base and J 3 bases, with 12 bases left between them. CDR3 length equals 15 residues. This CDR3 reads CASSESGVADYGYTF. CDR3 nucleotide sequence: TGTGCCAGCAGTGAATCCGGGGTGGCAGACTATGGCTACACCTTC.

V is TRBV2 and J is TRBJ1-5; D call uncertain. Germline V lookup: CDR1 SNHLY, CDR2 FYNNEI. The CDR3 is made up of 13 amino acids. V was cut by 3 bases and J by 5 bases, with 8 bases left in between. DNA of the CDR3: TGTGCCAGCAGTGACGGAGGGCATCAGCCCCAGCATTTT. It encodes CASSDGGHQPQHF.

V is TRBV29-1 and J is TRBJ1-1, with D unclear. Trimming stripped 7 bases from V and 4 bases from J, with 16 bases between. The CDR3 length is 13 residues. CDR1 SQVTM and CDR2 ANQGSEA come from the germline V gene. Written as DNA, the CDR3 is TGCAGCGCCCACCGGGATTGGGGCACTGAAGCTTTCTTT. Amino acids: CSAHRDWGTEAFF.

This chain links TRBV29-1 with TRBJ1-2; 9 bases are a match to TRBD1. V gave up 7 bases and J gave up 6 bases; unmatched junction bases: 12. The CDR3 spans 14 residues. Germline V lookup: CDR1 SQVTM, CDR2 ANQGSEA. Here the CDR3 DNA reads TGCAGCGCTGGGACAGGGCCTAGGGTGAATGGCTACACCTTC. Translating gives CSAGTGPRVNGYTF.

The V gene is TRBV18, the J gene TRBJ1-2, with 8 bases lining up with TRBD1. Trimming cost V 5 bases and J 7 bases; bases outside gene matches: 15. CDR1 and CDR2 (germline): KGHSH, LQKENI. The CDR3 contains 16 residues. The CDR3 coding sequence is TGTGCCAGCTCATCGCAAAATGGACAGGGCACGGGTGGCTACACCTTC. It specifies CASSSQNGQGTGGYTF.

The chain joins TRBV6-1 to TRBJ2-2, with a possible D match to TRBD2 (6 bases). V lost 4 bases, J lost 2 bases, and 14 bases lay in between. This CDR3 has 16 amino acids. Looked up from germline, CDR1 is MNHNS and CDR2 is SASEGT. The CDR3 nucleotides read TGTGCCAGCAGTGTTATGGGCGGGGACAACACCGGGGAGCTGTTTTTT. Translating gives CASSVMGGDNTGELFF.

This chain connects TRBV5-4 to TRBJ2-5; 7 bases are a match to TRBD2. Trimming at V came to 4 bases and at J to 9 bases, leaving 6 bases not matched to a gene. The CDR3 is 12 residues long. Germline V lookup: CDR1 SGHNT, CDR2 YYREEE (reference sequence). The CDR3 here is CASSGGGEAQYF. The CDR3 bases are TGTGCCAGCAGCGGTGGGGGGGAGGCCCAGTACTTC.

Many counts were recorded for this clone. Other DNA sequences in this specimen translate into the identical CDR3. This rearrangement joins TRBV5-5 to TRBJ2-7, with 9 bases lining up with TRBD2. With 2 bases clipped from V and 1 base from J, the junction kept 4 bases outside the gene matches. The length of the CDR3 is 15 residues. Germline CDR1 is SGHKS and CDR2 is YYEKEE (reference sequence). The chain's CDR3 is CASSLGTSGSYEQYF. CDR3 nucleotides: TGTGCCAGCAGCTTAGGAACTAGCGGGTCCTACGAGCAGTACTTC.

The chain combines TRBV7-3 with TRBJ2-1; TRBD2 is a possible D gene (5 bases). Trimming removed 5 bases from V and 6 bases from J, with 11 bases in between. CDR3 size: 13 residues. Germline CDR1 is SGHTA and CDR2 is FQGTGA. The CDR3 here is CASSAEGGNEQFF. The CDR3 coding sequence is TGTGCCAGCAGCGCAGAAGGAGGCAATGAGCAGTTCTTC.

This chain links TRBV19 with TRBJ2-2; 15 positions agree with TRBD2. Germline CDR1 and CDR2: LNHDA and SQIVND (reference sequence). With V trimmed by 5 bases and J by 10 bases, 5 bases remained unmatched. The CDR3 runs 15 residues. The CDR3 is CASSFRTSGREELFF. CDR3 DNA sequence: TGTGCCAGTAGTTTCCGGACTAGCGGGAGGGAGGAGCTGTTTTTT. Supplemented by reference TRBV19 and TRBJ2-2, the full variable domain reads DGGITQSPKYLFRKEGQNVTLSCEQNLNHDAMYWYRQDPGQGLRLIYYSQIVNDFQKGDIAEGYSVSREKKESFPLTVTSAQKNPTAFYLCASSFRTSGREELFFGEGSRLTVL.

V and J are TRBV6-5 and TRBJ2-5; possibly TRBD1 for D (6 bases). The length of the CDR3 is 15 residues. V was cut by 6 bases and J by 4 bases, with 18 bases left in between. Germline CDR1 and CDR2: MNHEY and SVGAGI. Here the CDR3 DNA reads TGTGCCAGCAGCCGCCGGGACACGGCCGGAGAGACCCAGTACTTC. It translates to CASSRRDTAGETQYF.

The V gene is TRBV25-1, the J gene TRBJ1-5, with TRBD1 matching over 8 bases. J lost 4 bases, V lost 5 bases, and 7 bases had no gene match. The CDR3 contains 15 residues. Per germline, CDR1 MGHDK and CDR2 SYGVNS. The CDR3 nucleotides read TGTGCCAGCAGTCCTGCCGGACAGGGTAATCAGCCCCAGCATTTT. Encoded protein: CASSPAGQGNQPQHF.

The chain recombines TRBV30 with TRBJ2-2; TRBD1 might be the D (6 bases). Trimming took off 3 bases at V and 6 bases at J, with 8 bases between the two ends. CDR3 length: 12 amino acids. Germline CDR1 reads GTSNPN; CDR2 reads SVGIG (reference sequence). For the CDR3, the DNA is TGTGCCTGGAGACGGACAGCCGGGGAGCTGTTTTTT. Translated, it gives CAWRRTAGELFF.

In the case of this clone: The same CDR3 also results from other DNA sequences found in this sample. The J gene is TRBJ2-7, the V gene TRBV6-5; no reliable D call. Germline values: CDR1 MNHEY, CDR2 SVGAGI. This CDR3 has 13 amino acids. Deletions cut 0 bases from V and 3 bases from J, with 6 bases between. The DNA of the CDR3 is TGTGCCAGCAGTTACTCGAGTAGCTACGAGCAGTACTTC. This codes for CASSYSSSYEQYF.

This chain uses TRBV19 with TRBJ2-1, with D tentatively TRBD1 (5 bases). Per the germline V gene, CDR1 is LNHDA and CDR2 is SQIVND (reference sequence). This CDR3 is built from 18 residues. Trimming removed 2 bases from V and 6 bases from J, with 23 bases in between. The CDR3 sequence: CASSISPRQYRVLNEQFF. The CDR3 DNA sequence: TGTGCCAGTAGTATAAGCCCCAGACAGTACAGAGTCCTCAATGAGCAGTTCTTC.

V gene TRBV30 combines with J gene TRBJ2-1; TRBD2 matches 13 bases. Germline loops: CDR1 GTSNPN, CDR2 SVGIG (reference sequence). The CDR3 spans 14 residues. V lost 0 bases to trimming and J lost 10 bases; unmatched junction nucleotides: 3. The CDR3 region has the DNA TGTGCCTGGAGTGTTGGACTAGCGGGAGTGGAGCAGTTCTTC. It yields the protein CAWSVGLAGVEQFF.

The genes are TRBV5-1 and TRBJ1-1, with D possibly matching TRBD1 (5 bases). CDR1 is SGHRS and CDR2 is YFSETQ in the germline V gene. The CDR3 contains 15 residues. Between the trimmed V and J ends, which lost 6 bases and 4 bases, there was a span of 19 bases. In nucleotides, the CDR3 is TGCGCCAGCACCAATGCAAGATTAGGGGCCACTGAAGCTTTCTTT. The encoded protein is CASTNARLGATEAFF.